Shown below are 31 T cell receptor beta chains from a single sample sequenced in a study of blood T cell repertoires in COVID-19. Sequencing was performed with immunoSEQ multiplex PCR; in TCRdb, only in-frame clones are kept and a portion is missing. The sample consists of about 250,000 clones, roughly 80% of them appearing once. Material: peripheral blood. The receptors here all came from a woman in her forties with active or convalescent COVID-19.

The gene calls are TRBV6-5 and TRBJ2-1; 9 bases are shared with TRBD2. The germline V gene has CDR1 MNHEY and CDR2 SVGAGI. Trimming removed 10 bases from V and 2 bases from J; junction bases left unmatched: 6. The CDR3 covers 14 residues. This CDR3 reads CATTSGGTYNEQFF. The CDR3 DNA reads TGTGCCACCACGAGCGGGGGGACCTACAATGAGCAGTTCTTC.

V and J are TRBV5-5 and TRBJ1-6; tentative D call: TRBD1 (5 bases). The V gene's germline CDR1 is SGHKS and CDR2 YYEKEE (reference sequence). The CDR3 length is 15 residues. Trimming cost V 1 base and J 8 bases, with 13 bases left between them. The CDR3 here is CASSLRGSIYSPLHF. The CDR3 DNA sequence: TGTGCCAGCAGCTTGAGGGGCAGTATATATTCACCCCTCCACTTT.

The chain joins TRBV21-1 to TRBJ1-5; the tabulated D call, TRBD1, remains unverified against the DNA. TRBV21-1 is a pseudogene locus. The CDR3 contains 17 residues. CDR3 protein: CASSDRTGLRSNQPQHF. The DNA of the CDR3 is TGTGCCAGCAGCGACCGCACAGGGCTCCGTAGCAATCAGCCCCAGCATTTT.

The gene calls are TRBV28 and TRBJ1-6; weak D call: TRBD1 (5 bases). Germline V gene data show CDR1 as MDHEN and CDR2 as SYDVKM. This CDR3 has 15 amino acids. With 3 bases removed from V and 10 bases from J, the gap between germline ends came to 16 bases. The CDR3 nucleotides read TGTGCCAGCAGTTTCTGGCAGGGCTTGGGGTCACCCCTCCACTTT. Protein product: CASSFWQGLGSPLHF.

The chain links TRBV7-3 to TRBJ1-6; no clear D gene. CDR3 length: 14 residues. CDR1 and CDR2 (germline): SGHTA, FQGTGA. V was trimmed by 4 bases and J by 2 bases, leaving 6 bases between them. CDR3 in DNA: TGTGCCAGCAGCTCGGGTACCTATAATTCACCCCTCCACTTT. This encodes CASSSGTYNSPLHF.

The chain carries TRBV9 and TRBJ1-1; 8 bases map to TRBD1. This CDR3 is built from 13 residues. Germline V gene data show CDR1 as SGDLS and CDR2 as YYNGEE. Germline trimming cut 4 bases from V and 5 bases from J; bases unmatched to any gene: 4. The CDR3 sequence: CASSQGARTEAFF. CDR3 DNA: TGTGCCAGCAGCCAGGGGGCGCGGACTGAAGCTTTCTTT. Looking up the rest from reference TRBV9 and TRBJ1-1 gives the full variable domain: DSGVTQTPKHLITATGQRVTLRCSPRSGDLSVYWYQQSLDQGLQFLIQYYNGEERAKGNILERFSAQQFPDLHSELNLSSLELGDSALYFCASSQGARTEAFFGQGTRLTVV.

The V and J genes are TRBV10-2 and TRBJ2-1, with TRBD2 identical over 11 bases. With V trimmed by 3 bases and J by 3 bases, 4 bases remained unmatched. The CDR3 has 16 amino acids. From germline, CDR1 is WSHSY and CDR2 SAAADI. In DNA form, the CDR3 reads TGCGCCAGCAGTGAACGACTAGCGGGGAACTACAATGAGCAGTTCTTC. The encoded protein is CASSERLAGNYNEQFF.

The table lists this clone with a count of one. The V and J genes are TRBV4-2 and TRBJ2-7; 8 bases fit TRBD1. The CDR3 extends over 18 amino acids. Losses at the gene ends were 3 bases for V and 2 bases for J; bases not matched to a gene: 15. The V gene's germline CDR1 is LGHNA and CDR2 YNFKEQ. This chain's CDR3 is CASSQDLIRTGLPYEQYF. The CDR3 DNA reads TGTGCCAGCAGCCAGGACCTAATCCGGACAGGGCTGCCCTACGAGCAGTACTTC.

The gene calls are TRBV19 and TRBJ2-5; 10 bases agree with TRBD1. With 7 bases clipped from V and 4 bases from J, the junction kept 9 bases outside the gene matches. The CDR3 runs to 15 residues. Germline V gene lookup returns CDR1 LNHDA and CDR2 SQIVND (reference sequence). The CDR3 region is CASTVSRDRGETQYF. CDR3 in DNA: TGTGCCAGTACCGTCTCCCGGGACAGGGGAGAGACCCAGTACTTC.

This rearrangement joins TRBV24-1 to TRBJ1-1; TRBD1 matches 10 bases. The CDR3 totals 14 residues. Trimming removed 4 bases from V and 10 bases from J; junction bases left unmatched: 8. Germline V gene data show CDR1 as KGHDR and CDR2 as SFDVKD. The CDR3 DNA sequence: TGTGCCACCAGTGACACCGGGACAGGGGAGGGAGCTTTCTTT. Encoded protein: CATSDTGTGEGAFF.

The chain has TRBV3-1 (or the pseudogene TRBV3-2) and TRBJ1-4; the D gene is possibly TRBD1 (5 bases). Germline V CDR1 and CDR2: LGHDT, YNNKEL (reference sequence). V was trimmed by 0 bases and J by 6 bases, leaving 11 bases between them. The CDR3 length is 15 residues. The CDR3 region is CASSQDMRGDEKLFF. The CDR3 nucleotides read TGTGCCAGCAGCCAAGACATGCGGGGGGATGAAAAACTGTTTTTT.

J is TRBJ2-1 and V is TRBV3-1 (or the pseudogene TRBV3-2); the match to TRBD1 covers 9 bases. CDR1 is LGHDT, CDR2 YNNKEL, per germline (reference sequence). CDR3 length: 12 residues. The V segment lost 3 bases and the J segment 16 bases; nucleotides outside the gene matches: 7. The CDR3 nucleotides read TGTGCCAGCAGCCAGGCGGGACAGGGAATATTCTTC. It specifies CASSQAGQGIFF.

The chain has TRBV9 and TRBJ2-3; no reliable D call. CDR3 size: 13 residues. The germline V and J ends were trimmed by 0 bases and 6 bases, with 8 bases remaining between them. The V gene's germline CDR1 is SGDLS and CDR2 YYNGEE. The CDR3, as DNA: TGTGCCAGCAGCGTAGATTCCAGGGATACGCAGTATTTT. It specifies CASSVDSRDTQYF. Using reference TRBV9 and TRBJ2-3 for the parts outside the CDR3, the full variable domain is DSGVTQTPKHLITATGQRVTLRCSPRSGDLSVYWYQQSLDQGLQFLIQYYNGEERAKGNILERFSAQQFPDLHSELNLSSLELGDSALYFCASSVDSRDTQYFGPGTRLTVL.

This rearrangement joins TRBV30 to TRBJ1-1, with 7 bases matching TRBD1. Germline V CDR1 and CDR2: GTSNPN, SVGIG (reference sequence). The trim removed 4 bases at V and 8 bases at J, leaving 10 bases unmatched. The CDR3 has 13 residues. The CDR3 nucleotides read TGTGCCTGGACCATCGACAGGGTAGGAGAAGCTTTCTTT. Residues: CAWTIDRVGEAFF.

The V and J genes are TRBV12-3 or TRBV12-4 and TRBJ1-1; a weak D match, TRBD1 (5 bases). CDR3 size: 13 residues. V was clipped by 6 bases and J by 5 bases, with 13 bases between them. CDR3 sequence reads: CASRGVGGTEAFF. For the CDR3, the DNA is TGTGCCAGCAGGGGAGTTGGGGGGACTGAAGCTTTCTTT.

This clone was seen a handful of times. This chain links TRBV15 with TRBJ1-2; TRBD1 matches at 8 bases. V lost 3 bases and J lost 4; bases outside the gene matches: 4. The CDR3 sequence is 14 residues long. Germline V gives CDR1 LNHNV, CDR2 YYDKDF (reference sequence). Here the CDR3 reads CATSRDRVVYGYTF. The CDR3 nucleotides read TGTGCCACCAGCAGGGACAGGGTCGTCTATGGCTACACCTTC.

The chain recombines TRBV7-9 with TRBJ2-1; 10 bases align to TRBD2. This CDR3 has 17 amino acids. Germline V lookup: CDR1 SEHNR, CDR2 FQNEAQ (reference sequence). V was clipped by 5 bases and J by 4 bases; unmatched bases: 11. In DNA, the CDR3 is TGTGCCAGCAGCCCCGCCGGTTCTAGCGGGGGTTACAATGAGCAGTTCTTC. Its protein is CASSPAGSSGGYNEQFF.

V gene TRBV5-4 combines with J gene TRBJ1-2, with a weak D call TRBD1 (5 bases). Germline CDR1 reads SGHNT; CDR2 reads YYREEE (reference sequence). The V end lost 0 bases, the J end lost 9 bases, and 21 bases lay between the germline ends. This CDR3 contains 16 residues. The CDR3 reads CASSLVFGADGDRYTF. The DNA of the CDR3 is TGTGCCAGCAGCTTGGTTTTTGGGGCAGATGGAGATCGCTACACCTTC. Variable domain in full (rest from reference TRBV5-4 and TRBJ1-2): ETGVTQSPTHLIKTRGQQVTLRCSSQSGHNTVSWYQQALGQGPQFIFQYYREEENGRGNFPPRFSGLQFPNYSSELNVNALELDDSALYLCASSLVFGADGDRYTFGSGTRLTVV.

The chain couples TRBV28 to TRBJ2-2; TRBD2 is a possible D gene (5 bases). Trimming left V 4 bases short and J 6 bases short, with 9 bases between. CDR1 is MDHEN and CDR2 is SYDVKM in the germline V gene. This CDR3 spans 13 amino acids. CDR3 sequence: CASSSPRAGELFF. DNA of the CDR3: TGTGCCAGCAGTTCCCCGAGGGCCGGGGAGCTGTTTTTT.

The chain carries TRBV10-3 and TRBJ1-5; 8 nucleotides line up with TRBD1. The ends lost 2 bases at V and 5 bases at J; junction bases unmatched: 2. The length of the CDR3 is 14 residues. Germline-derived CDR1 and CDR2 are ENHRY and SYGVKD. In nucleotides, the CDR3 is TGTGCCATCAGTGAGCCGGACAGGGATCAGCCCCAGCATTTT. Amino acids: CAISEPDRDQPQHF.

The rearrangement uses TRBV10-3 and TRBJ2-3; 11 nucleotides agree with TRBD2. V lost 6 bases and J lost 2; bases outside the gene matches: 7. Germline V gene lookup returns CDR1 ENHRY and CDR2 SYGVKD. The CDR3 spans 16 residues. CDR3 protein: CAIRPPLAGVTDTQYF. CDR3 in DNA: TGTGCCATCAGACCACCACTAGCGGGGGTCACAGATACGCAGTATTTT.

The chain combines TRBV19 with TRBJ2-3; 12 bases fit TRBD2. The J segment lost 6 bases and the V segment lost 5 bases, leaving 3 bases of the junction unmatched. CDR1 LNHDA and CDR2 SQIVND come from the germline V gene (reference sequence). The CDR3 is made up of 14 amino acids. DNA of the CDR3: TGTGCCAGTAGTCCTAGCGGGGGGGCCGATACGCAGTATTTT. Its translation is CASSPSGGADTQYF.

The CDR3 nucleotides are TGTGCCAGCACTACAGGGCTCTACACAGATACGCAGTATTTT. Translation: CASTTGLYTDTQYF. This rearrangement joins TRBV27 to TRBJ2-3, with D perhaps matching TRBD1 (6 bases). The CDR3 is 14 amino acids. Trimming removed 7 bases at V and 2 bases at J, with 13 bases between. In germline, CDR1 is MNHEY, CDR2 SMNVEV (reference sequence).

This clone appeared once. The chain's CDR3 is CASSKRDRGRGNEQFF. The CDR3 DNA follows: TGTGCCAGCAGCAAACGGGACAGGGGTAGGGGCAATGAGCAGTTCTTC. This sequence joins TRBV11-3 and TRBJ2-1; TRBD1 matches at 10 bases. Trimming at V came to 5 bases and at J to 6 bases, leaving 10 bases not matched to a gene. The CDR3 has 16 residues. The germline CDR1 and CDR2 sequences are SGHNT and YENEEA.

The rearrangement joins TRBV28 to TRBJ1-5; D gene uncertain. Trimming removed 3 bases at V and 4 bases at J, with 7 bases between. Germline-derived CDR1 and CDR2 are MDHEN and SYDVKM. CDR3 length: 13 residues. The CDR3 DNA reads TGTGCCAGCAGTTTGGGGAGTAATCAGCCCCAGCATTTT. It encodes CASSLGSNQPQHF.

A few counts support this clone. CDR3 sequence: CAISGTSGGAGEQYF. DNA for the CDR3: TGTGCCATCAGTGGTACTAGCGGGGGGGCGGGCGAGCAGTACTTC. The genes are TRBV10-3 and TRBJ2-7; 13 bases align to TRBD2. Trimming removed 4 bases from V and 6 bases from J; junction bases left unmatched: 6. Per germline, CDR1 ENHRY and CDR2 SYGVKD. This CDR3 is 15 amino acids long.

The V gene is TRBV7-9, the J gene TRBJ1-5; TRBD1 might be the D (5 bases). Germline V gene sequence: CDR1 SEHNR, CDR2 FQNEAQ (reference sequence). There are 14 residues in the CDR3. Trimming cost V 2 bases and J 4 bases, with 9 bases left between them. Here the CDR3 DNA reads TGTGCCAGCAGCTTAACGACAGAGAATCAGCCCCAGCATTTT. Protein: CASSLTTENQPQHF. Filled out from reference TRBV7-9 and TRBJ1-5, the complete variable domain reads DTGVSQNPRHKITKRGQNVTFRCDPISEHNRLYWYRQTLGQGPEFLTYFQNEAQLEKSRLLSDRFSAERPKGSFSTLEIQRTEQGDSAMYLCASSLTTENQPQHFGDGTRLSIL.

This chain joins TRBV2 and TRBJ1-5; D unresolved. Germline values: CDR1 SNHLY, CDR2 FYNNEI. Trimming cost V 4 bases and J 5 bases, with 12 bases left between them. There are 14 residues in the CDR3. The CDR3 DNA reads TGTGCCAGCAGTGGAGAGGATTTCCATCAGCCCCAGCATTTT. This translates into CASSGEDFHQPQHF.

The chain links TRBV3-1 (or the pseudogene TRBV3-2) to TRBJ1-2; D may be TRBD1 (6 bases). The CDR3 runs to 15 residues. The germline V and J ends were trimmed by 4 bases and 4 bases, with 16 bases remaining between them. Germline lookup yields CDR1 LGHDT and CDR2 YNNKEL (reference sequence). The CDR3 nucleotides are TGTGCCAGCAGCCCCGACAGGATCCTAGGCTATGGCTACACCTTC. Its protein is CASSPDRILGYGYTF.

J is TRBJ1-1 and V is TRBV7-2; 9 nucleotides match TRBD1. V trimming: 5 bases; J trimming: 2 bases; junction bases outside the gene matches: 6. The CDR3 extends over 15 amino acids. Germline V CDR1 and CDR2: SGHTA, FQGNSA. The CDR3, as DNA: TGTGCCAGCAGCCCGAGGACAGGGGTCAACACTGAAGCTTTCTTT. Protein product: CASSPRTGVNTEAFF.

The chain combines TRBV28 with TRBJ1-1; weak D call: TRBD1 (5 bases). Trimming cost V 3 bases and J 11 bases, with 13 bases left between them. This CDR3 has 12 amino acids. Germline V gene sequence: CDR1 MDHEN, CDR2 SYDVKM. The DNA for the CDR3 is TGTGCCAGCAGTTTGGAACCGGGACTTGCTTTCTTT. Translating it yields CASSLEPGLAFF.